This T cell receptor beta chain was documented in a study of vaccination and CD4 T cells after COVID-19. To note about this clonotype: The antigen is undetermined.

The Oncomine TCR Beta short-read assay generated sequence data from the DNA of cultured CD4+ T cells. TCRdb reprocessed the PCR reads with MiXCR, giving one entry per CDR3 protein. The sample includes over 10,000 distinct CDR3 sequences, about 56% of them seen just once. The treatment was: approximately 9-day PBMC culture with coronavirus spike peptide pools or control peptides (ViraFEST assay). This receptor was taken from a human donor who had recovered from COVID-19. The sequencing sample was made of CD4+ T cells from blood, cultured in vitro.

The CDR3 sequence is CASSQGRHLPCSGNQPQHF. CDR3 nucleotides: TGTGCCAGCAGCCAAGGGAGACACCTCCCATGTAGCGGCAATCAGCCCCAGCATTTT. The chain recombines TRBV3-1 with TRBJ1-5, with D hard to call. The V gene lost 1 base and the J gene lost 2 bases, with 21 bases spanning the gap. The length of the CDR3 is 19 residues. Germline loops: CDR1 LGHDT, CDR2 YNNKEL (reference sequence).